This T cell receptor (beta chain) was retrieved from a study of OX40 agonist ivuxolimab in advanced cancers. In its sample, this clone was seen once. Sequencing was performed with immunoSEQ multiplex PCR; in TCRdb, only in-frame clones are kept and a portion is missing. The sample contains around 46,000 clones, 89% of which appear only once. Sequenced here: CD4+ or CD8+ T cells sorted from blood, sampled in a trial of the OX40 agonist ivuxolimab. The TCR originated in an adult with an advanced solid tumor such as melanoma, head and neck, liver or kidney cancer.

The CDR3 protein is CASSREEGRISYEQYF. The DNA for the CDR3 is TGTGCCAGCTCACGGGAAGAAGGACGAATTTCCTACGAGCAGTACTTC. This chain connects TRBV18 to TRBJ2-7; D is uncertain. Trimming took off 4 bases at V and 1 base at J, with 17 bases between the two ends. Germline V CDR1 and CDR2: KGHSH, LQKENI. The CDR3 contains 16 residues. The full variable domain, in which reference TRBV18 and TRBJ2-7 provide the parts outside the CDR3, is NAGVMQNPRHLVRRRGQEARLRCSPMKGHSHVYWYRQLPEEGLKFMVYLQKENIIDESGMPKERFSAEFPKEGPSILRIQQVVRGDSAAYFCASSREEGRISYEQYFGPGTRLTVT.